The 27 T cell receptor beta chains in this list originate from one sample, sequenced in a study of early T cells in non-severe SARS-CoV-2 infection. One entry per CDR3 protein results from TCRdb running MiXCR on the 5' RACE reads. The repertoire holds approximately 70,000 distinct CDR3 sequences, with roughly an eighth as singletons. Sample: whole blood, taken at baseline. Every receptor here comes from an adult who was a healthcare worker with PCR-confirmed SARS-CoV-2 infection or an uninfected control (not recorded which).

The V call is TRBV29-1, the J call TRBJ2-5; weak D call: TRBD2 (5 bases). The CDR3 totals 14 residues. Germline assignment: CDR1 SQVTM and CDR2 ANQGSEA. V was shortened by 5 bases and J by 4 bases, with 17 bases between the two germline ends. CDR3 amino acids: CSVPSRTNGETQYF. The CDR3 DNA reads TGCAGCGTTCCTAGCCGGACGAACGGAGAGACCCAGTACTTC.

This rearrangement joins TRBV7-9 to TRBJ1-2; 8 nucleotides line up with TRBD1. The germline gives CDR1 SEHNR, CDR2 FQNEAQ (reference sequence). Trimming at V came to 5 bases and at J to 6 bases, leaving 2 bases not matched to a gene. This CDR3 spans 12 amino acids. CDR3 DNA sequence: TGTGCCAGCAGCCTGACAGGGGATGGCTACACCTTC. It codes for CASSLTGDGYTF.

This clonotype was recorded a few times. The V gene is TRBV11-2, the J gene TRBJ2-1; 7 nucleotides line up with TRBD2. The CDR3 covers 15 residues. With 1 base clipped from V and 4 bases from J, the junction kept 4 bases outside the gene matches. Germline V gives CDR1 SGHAT, CDR2 FQNNGV. The CDR3 sequence is CASSLVGGGYNEQFF. CDR3 coding DNA: TGTGCCAGCAGCTTAGTGGGCGGGGGTTACAATGAGCAGTTCTTC.

This clonotype was counted a few times. The chain links TRBV6-2 or TRBV6-3 to TRBJ1-1; 8 bases line up with TRBD1. The germline V gene encodes CDR1 MNHEY and CDR2 SVGEGT. V lost 0 bases to trimming and J lost 6 bases; unmatched junction nucleotides: 3. This CDR3 comprises 14 residues. This chain's CDR3 is CASSYSDRVAEAFF. The CDR3 DNA is TGTGCCAGCAGTTACTCGGACAGGGTGGCTGAAGCTTTCTTT.

This clonotype was counted between two and nine times. The V and J genes are TRBV29-1 and TRBJ2-3; D call uncertain. In germline, CDR1 is SQVTM, CDR2 ANQGSEA. This CDR3 has 12 amino acids. Trimming left V 4 bases short and J 2 bases short, with 7 bases between. The chain's CDR3 is CSVAQSTDTQYF. The CDR3 DNA reads TGCAGCGTTGCACAGTCCACAGATACGCAGTATTTT.

This clonotype was counted between two and nine times. The V and J genes are TRBV5-1 and TRBJ2-7, with 9 bases that match TRBD1. In germline, CDR1 is SGHRS, CDR2 YFSETQ. J gave up 4 bases and V 4 bases, and 15 bases lay outside the gene matches. This CDR3 is built from 17 residues. In DNA form, the CDR3 reads TGCGCCAGCAGCGGCCGGCCGAGGGACAGGGAAAGATACGAGCAGTACTTC. Translated, it gives CASSGRPRDRERYEQYF.

This clonotype was observed a few times. This sequence joins TRBV6-5 and TRBJ1-1, with TRBD1 identical over 7 bases. Germline lookup yields CDR1 MNHEY and CDR2 SVGAGI. V gave up 6 bases and J gave up 2 bases; unmatched junction bases: 6. The CDR3 totals 14 residues. CDR3 sequence reads: CASSRQGLNTEAFF. The CDR3 bases are TGTGCCAGCAGCAGACAGGGCCTAAACACTGAAGCTTTCTTT.

V usage is TRBV12-3 or TRBV12-4 and J usage is TRBJ1-2; a weak D match, TRBD1 (5 bases). The ends were cut back, 4 bases at V and 1 base at J, with 13 bases in the middle. The CDR3 contains 15 residues. The CDR3 nucleotides read TGTGCCAGCAGTTATGGGAGCAGGGATAACTATGGCTACACCTTC. Amino acid sequence: CASSYGSRDNYGYTF.

This clonotype was seen a few times. The chain links TRBV20-1 to TRBJ2-3, with D possibly TRBD1 on 6 matching bases. Germline CDR1 DFQATT, CDR2 SNEGSKA (reference sequence). The V and J ends lost 5 bases and 6 bases respectively, with 15 bases between them. This CDR3 is 13 amino acids long. The CDR3 protein is CSAYFRGHDTQYF. The CDR3 DNA sequence: TGCAGTGCTTACTTCAGGGGTCACGATACGCAGTATTTT.

This clonotype was recorded many times. This rearrangement joins TRBV28 to TRBJ2-7; D remains unclear. Trimming took 9 bases from V and 0 from J, leaving 6 bases between them. Germline V gives CDR1 MDHEN, CDR2 SYDVKM. CDR3 length: 11 amino acids. The CDR3 bases are TGTGCCAGGCAAGTCTCCTACGAGCAGTACTTC. Amino acid sequence: CARQVSYEQYF.

The chain links TRBV11-2 to TRBJ1-2; no firm D call. Germline V gives CDR1 SGHAT, CDR2 FQNNGV. The germline V and J ends were trimmed by 0 bases and 4 bases, with 12 bases remaining between them. This CDR3 spans 15 amino acids. This CDR3 reads CASSLDRNSPYGYTF. DNA of the CDR3: TGTGCCAGCAGCTTAGATCGAAATTCCCCCTATGGCTACACCTTC.

This clonotype has a count of ten or more. The rearrangement links TRBV4-1 to TRBJ2-7, with D perhaps TRBD1 or TRBD2 (5 bases each). CDR1 and CDR2 (germline): MGHRA, YSYEKL. The germline V and J ends were trimmed by 5 bases and 2 bases, with 13 bases remaining between them. The CDR3 has 14 amino acids. CDR3 amino acids: CASSGTRAPYEQYF. CDR3 in DNA: TGCGCCAGCAGCGGGACGCGTGCCCCCTACGAGCAGTACTTC.

The chain links TRBV14 to TRBJ1-2, with a tentative D call TRBD1 (5 bases). The germline CDR1 and CDR2 sequences are SGHDN and FVKESK. CDR3 length: 13 amino acids. Trimming cost V 5 bases and J 4 bases, with 11 bases left between them. The CDR3 sequence: CASSVQGTYGYTF. As DNA, the CDR3 is TGTGCCAGCAGCGTCCAGGGCACCTATGGCTACACCTTC. The full variable domain, in which reference TRBV14 and TRBJ1-2 provide the parts outside the CDR3, is EAGVTQFPSHSVIEKGQTVTLRCDPISGHDNLYWYRRVMGKEIKFLLHFVKESKQDESGMPNNRFLAERTGGTYSTLKVQPAELEDSGVYFCASSVQGTYGYTFGSGTRLTVV.

V usage is TRBV6-5 and J usage is TRBJ2-7; D is possibly TRBD1 (5 bases). V shed 0 bases and J shed 2 bases, with 11 bases lying between them. There are 15 residues in the CDR3. From germline, CDR1 is MNHEY and CDR2 SVGAGI. CDR3 amino acids: CASSYSARGAYEQYF. The CDR3 DNA sequence: TGTGCCAGCAGTTACTCGGCTAGGGGCGCCTACGAGCAGTACTTC.

This clonotype showed up many times. The V and J genes are TRBV11-2 and TRBJ2-7; 9 positions match TRBD1. The length of the CDR3 is 17 residues. Germline values: CDR1 SGHAT, CDR2 FQNNGV. The trim removed 2 bases at V and 1 base at J, leaving 9 bases unmatched. CDR3 in amino acids: CASSLRFWGQGSYEQYF. The CDR3, as DNA: TGTGCCAGCAGCTTAAGGTTCTGGGGACAGGGTTCCTACGAGCAGTACTTC.

This clonotype was found a few times. V usage is TRBV18 and J usage is TRBJ1-1; 11 bases match TRBD1. V lost 3 bases, J lost 6 bases, and 0 bases stayed unmatched. This CDR3 has 13 amino acids. Germline V gene data show CDR1 as KGHSH and CDR2 as LQKENI. The CDR3 nucleotides are TGTGCCAGCTCACCGGGACAGGGGGCTGAAGCTTTCTTT. Protein sequence: CASSPGQGAEAFF.

Ten or more counts support this clonotype. The chain joins TRBV7-9 to TRBJ2-2; the D gene is possibly TRBD2 (6 bases). The CDR3 runs to 13 residues. Trimming took off 5 bases at V and 8 bases at J, with 12 bases between the two ends. Germline values: CDR1 SEHNR, CDR2 FQNEAQ (reference sequence). This CDR3 is CASSALAEGELFF. The CDR3 DNA sequence: TGTGCCAGCAGCGCCTTAGCGGAGGGGGAGCTGTTTTTT.

The chain employs TRBV28 and TRBJ2-2; D is perhaps TRBD1 (6 bases). In germline, CDR1 is MDHEN, CDR2 SYDVKM. CDR3 length: 14 residues. V was pared by 5 bases and J by 3 bases, with 10 bases between. The CDR3 DNA sequence: TGTGCCAGCAGTGATACAGGGTACACCGGGGAGCTGTTTTTT. Amino acids: CASSDTGYTGELFF.

This rearrangement joins TRBV2 to TRBJ1-2; 10 bases are a match to TRBD1. The CDR3 totals 14 residues. Germline V lookup: CDR1 SNHLY, CDR2 FYNNEI. Trimming removed 6 bases from V and 4 bases from J; junction bases left unmatched: 5. The CDR3 protein is CASSEDRGIYGYTF. CDR3 in DNA: TGTGCCAGCAGCGAGGACAGGGGGATCTATGGCTACACCTTC. The full variable domain, in which reference TRBV2 and TRBJ1-2 provide the parts outside the CDR3, is EPEVTQTPSHQVTQMGQEVILRCVPISNHLYFYWYRQILGQKVEFLVSFYNNEISEKSEIFDDQFSVERPDGSNFTLKIRSTKLEDSAMYFCASSEDRGIYGYTFGSGTRLTVV.

This clonotype was detected ten times or more. The chain employs TRBV13 and TRBJ2-1; D is perhaps TRBD2 (6 bases). V gave up 3 bases and J gave up 5 bases, with 17 bases separating them. Germline CDR1 is PRHDT and CDR2 is FYEKMQ (reference sequence). The CDR3 totals 16 residues. CDR3 in DNA: TGTGCCAGCAGCTTGAGACGGGGGTGGCTGGACAATGAGCAGTTCTTC. This translates into CASSLRRGWLDNEQFF.

V gene TRBV28 combines with J gene TRBJ2-5, with D unresolved. The germline gives CDR1 MDHEN, CDR2 SYDVKM. The CDR3 spans 14 residues. Trimming left V 1 base short and J 2 bases short, with 8 bases between. The CDR3 nucleotides read TGTGCCAGCAGTTTATCATGGAGTCAAGAGACCCAGTACTTC. It translates to CASSLSWSQETQYF.

The chain links TRBV5-1 to TRBJ2-1; TRBD2 is a possible D gene (5 bases). Germline-derived CDR1 and CDR2 are SGHRS and YFSETQ. The CDR3 runs to 15 residues. V lost 2 bases, J lost 6 bases, and 15 bases lay in between. The CDR3 nucleotides are TGCGCCAGCAGCTTAGGTTCTAGCCGGGGCAATGAGCAGTTCTTC. The encoded protein is CASSLGSSRGNEQFF.

This clonotype was counted a few times. This rearrangement joins TRBV24-1 to TRBJ2-1; the D gene could be TRBD1 or TRBD2 (5 bases each). This CDR3 is built from 18 residues. With 3 bases removed from V and 8 bases from J, the gap between germline ends came to 25 bases. Germline V lookup: CDR1 KGHDR, CDR2 SFDVKD. CDR3 residues: CATSDPSGPGARGDEQFF. In nucleotides, the CDR3 is TGTGCCACCAGTGATCCGTCGGGACCCGGGGCGAGAGGAGATGAGCAGTTCTTC.

This clonotype appeared a few times. V and J are TRBV20-1 and TRBJ2-7; 8 nucleotides agree with TRBD1. V lost 6 bases to trimming and J lost 3 bases; unmatched junction nucleotides: 19. CDR1 is DFQATT and CDR2 is SNEGSKA in the germline V gene (reference sequence). The CDR3 is 17 amino acids. CDR3 bases: TGCAGTGCCCCCGGCGCGCAGGGGGCAAGAAGTCTCTACGAGCAGTACTTC. It is translated as CSAPGAQGARSLYEQYF.

This clonotype was counted many times. This chain connects TRBV18 to TRBJ2-1; perhaps TRBD2 as D (6 bases). The CDR3 is 15 amino acids. V was pared by 3 bases and J by 0 bases, with 9 bases between. Germline CDR1 KGHSH, CDR2 LQKENI. CDR3 coding DNA: TGTGCCAGCTCACCGGGACTGGTCTCCTACAATGAGCAGTTCTTC. Translation: CASSPGLVSYNEQFF.

This clonotype was seen only a few times. The CDR3 here is CASSEWGYYEQYF. The CDR3 DNA follows: TGTGCCAGCAGTGAGTGGGGGTACTACGAGCAGTACTTC. The chain links TRBV6-1 to TRBJ2-7; the D gene could be TRBD1 or TRBD2 (5 bases each). Trimming stripped 3 bases from V and 3 bases from J, with 9 bases between. The CDR3 runs to 13 residues. Germline CDR1 is MNHNS and CDR2 is SASEGT.

This clonotype was seen only a few times. The V and J genes are TRBV6-4 and TRBJ1-1; no clear D. Trimming removed 2 bases at V and 6 bases at J, with 13 bases between. Germline CDR1 MRHNA, CDR2 SNTAGT. The CDR3 has 14 residues. The CDR3: CASSDRSAGAEAFF. DNA of the CDR3: TGTGCCAGCAGTGACAGGTCTGCCGGCGCTGAAGCTTTCTTT.